These 18 T cell receptor beta chains came from one sample sequenced in a study of cytomegalovirus exposure and HLA in healthy donors. Profiled with immunoSEQ multiplex PCR; TCRdb holds only in-frame clones, not every one. The repertoire holds fewer than 250,000 clones, with 83% as singletons. What was sequenced was PBMCs. The source of these receptors is a woman aged 18 to 35 in good health and CMV-seronegative.

The genes are TRBV4-1 and TRBJ1-5; no firm D call. Germline CDR1 and CDR2: MGHRA and YSYEKL. This CDR3 contains 16 residues. The V end was cut by 1 base, the J end by 1 base, with 11 bases between. The CDR3 sequence: CASSQVYLGSNQPQHF. The CDR3 coding sequence is TGCGCCAGCAGCCAAGTCTACCTGGGGAGCAATCAGCCCCAGCATTTT.

V and J are TRBV19 and TRBJ1-4, with 7 bases that match TRBD1. The CDR3 loop spans 17 amino acids. With 6 bases clipped from V and 8 bases from J, the junction kept 18 bases outside the gene matches. Looked up from germline, CDR1 is LNHDA and CDR2 is SQIVND (reference sequence). In DNA form, the CDR3 reads TGTGCCAGTAGGCCTACCGGAGGGGCAGGGGGGAACGAAAAACTGTTTTTT. It encodes CASRPTGGAGGNEKLFF.

The J gene is TRBJ2-3, the V gene TRBV4-1; 15 positions match TRBD2. The V and J ends lost 0 bases and 3 bases, in that order; junction bases with no gene match: 4. Germline assignment: CDR1 MGHRA and CDR2 YSYEKL. This CDR3 comprises 18 residues. The DNA for the CDR3 is TGCGCCAGCAGCCAAGATGGCGGGACTAGCGGGAGGACAGATACGCAGTATTTT. Translating gives CASSQDGGTSGRTDTQYF.

CDR3 loop: CAWSVWRVGGTEAFF. Written as DNA, the CDR3 is TGTGCCTGGAGTGTATGGAGGGTTGGGGGCACTGAAGCTTTCTTT. The chain is built from TRBV30 and TRBJ1-1; D is possibly TRBD1 (5 bases). Germline V lookup: CDR1 GTSNPN, CDR2 SVGIG (reference sequence). The CDR3 extends over 15 amino acids. V lost 0 bases, J lost 4 bases, and 15 bases lay in between.

The chain employs TRBV10-3 and TRBJ2-7, with 7 nucleotides matching TRBD1. V was pared by 4 bases and J by 9 bases, with 21 bases of the junction left unmatched. In germline, CDR1 is ENHRY, CDR2 SYGVKD. This CDR3 contains 17 residues. This chain's CDR3 is CAISVPPLNRGQAVQYF. The CDR3 nucleotides read TGTGCCATCAGTGTCCCCCCGTTAAACAGGGGCCAGGCGGTGCAGTACTTC.

This chain links TRBV30 with TRBJ1-2; perhaps TRBD1 as D (5 bases). From germline, CDR1 is GTSNPN and CDR2 SVGIG (reference sequence). The CDR3 runs to 14 residues. V lost 0 bases and J lost 4, with 12 bases in between. The CDR3 DNA reads as TGTGCCTGGAGTGTTTCTAGGGGTGTCTATGGCTACACCTTC. This translates into CAWSVSRGVYGYTF.

The rearrangement links TRBV6-1 to TRBJ1-6, with 11 bases matching TRBD1. The CDR3 loop spans 17 amino acids. The trim removed 3 bases at V and 0 bases at J, leaving 1 base unmatched. In germline, CDR1 is MNHNS, CDR2 SASEGT. In DNA, the CDR3 is TGTGCCAGCAGTGAGGGGACAGGGGGCTCCTATAATTCACCCCTCCACTTT. Translated, it gives CASSEGTGGSYNSPLHF.

The chain has TRBV5-4 and TRBJ2-6, with D tentatively TRBD1 or TRBD2 (5 bases each). Germline CDR1 and CDR2: SGHNT and YYREEE (reference sequence). Trimming took 0 bases from V and 3 from J, leaving 10 bases between them. CDR3 length: 16 amino acids. The chain's CDR3 is CASSLDGTVGANVLTF. The CDR3 DNA sequence: TGTGCCAGCAGCTTGGACGGGACGGTTGGGGCCAACGTCCTGACTTTC. Based on the CDR3 plus reference TRBV5-4 and TRBJ2-6, the full variable domain is ETGVTQSPTHLIKTRGQQVTLRCSSQSGHNTVSWYQQALGQGPQFIFQYYREEENGRGNFPPRFSGLQFPNYSSELNVNALELDDSALYLCASSLDGTVGANVLTFGAGSRLTVL.

This clone was counted between two and nine times. The V and J genes are TRBV7-9 and TRBJ2-1; 8 nucleotides agree with TRBD1. The CDR3 covers 14 residues. J lost 6 bases, V lost 5 bases, and 6 bases had no gene match. The germline gives CDR1 SEHNR, CDR2 FQNEAQ (reference sequence). The CDR3 is CASSMGQAANEQFF. CDR3 nucleotide sequence: TGTGCCAGCAGCATGGGACAGGCCGCCAATGAGCAGTTCTTC.

The chain joins TRBV7-6 to TRBJ2-1; no reliable D call. This CDR3 has 12 residues. CDR1 and CDR2 from the germline V gene are SGHVS and FNYEAQ. Trimming left V 8 bases short and J 0 bases short, with 5 bases between. DNA of the CDR3: TGTGCCAGCCAAAGCTCCTACAATGAGCAGTTCTTC. Translated: CASQSSYNEQFF.

As DNA, the CDR3 is TGTGCCAGCAGTGAAGCCCCGGGAACCAATCAGCCCCAGCATTTT. Protein product: CASSEAPGTNQPQHF. This chain joins TRBV2 and TRBJ1-5; the D is unclear. The CDR3 covers 15 residues. Per the germline V gene, CDR1 is SNHLY and CDR2 is FYNNEI. V was shortened by 0 bases and J by 3 bases, with 9 bases between the two germline ends.

The gene calls are TRBV19 and TRBJ1-1; the match to TRBD1 covers 8 bases. CDR3 length: 14 residues. With V trimmed by 10 bases and J by 0 bases, 7 bases remained unmatched. Germline V CDR1 and CDR2: LNHDA, SQIVND (reference sequence). For the CDR3, the DNA is TGTGCCACCCGACAGGGGAGCATGAACACTGAAGCTTTCTTT. Residues: CATRQGSMNTEAFF.

V usage is TRBV28 and J usage is TRBJ2-3, with 11 bases lining up with TRBD2. CDR3 length equals 16 residues. V shed 5 bases, J shed 5 bases, and the junction held 9 bases outside the gene matches. CDR1 and CDR2 (germline): MDHEN, SYDVKM. The CDR3 sequence: CASSTIAGGPGDTQYF. For the CDR3, the DNA is TGTGCCAGCAGTACGATAGCGGGAGGGCCTGGAGATACGCAGTATTTT.

Written as DNA, the CDR3 is TGTGCCAGCAGCCCGAAAGAGGGGAGCGATACGCAGTATTTT. The encoded protein is CASSPKEGSDTQYF. The genes are TRBV5-4 and TRBJ2-3, with D perhaps matching TRBD1 or TRBD2 (5 bases each). V was clipped by 4 bases and J by 6 bases, with 15 bases between them. There are 14 residues in the CDR3. Germline V gene lookup returns CDR1 SGHNT and CDR2 YYREEE (reference sequence).

The rearrangement links TRBV5-1 to TRBJ1-4, with D maybe TRBD1 (5 bases). V was clipped by 4 bases and J by 5 bases, with 12 bases between them. The CDR3 consists of 14 residues. The germline V gene has CDR1 SGHRS and CDR2 YFSETQ. CDR3 protein: CASSHPGRNEKLFF. The CDR3 bases are TGCGCCAGCAGCCACCCGGGACGGAATGAAAAACTGTTTTTT.

Worth noting for this clone: Other nucleotide sequences from this sample produce the same CDR3. The CDR3 DNA is TGTGCCAGCAGCCTAAGGACAGGGGGCTACGAGCAGTACTTC. It codes for CASSLRTGGYEQYF. V is TRBV7-7 and J is TRBJ2-7; 10 nucleotides agree with TRBD1. The V segment lost 5 bases and the J segment 3 bases; nucleotides outside the gene matches: 4. The CDR3 sequence is 14 residues long. Looked up from germline, CDR1 is SSHAT and CDR2 is FNYEAQ (reference sequence).

This chain joins TRBV6-6 and TRBJ1-6, with a weak D call TRBD1 (6 bases). The CDR3 totals 13 residues. Germline V gene sequence: CDR1 MNHNY, CDR2 SVGAGI (reference sequence). V lost 8 bases to trimming and J lost 7 bases, with 12 bases between them. CDR3 loop: CASAGTSNSPLHF. The DNA of the CDR3 is TGTGCCAGCGCCGGGACATCAAATTCACCCCTCCACTTT.

The chain carries TRBV7-6 and TRBJ1-2; 7 bases line up with TRBD1. The CDR3 runs 14 residues. CDR1 is SGHVS, CDR2 FNYEAQ, per germline. V shed 1 base, J shed 5 bases, and the junction held 4 bases outside the gene matches. This chain's CDR3 is CASSLDLQGYGYTF. The DNA of the CDR3 is TGTGCCAGCAGCTTAGACCTACAGGGGTATGGCTACACCTTC.